One and the same sample provided the 10 T cell receptor beta chains below, sequenced in a study of T cell changes during pregnancy in multiple sclerosis. Some clones are missing from TCRdb's copy, which holds only in-frame ones; the method was immunoSEQ multiplex PCR. The table lists around 50,000 clones, 80% to 95% of them singletons. The source material was CD4+ T cells from peripheral blood mononuclear cells, sampled in the third trimester of pregnancy. The origin of the receptors is a female donor with multiple sclerosis, enrolled in a pregnancy study.

This clone was seen a few times. The chain has TRBV27 and TRBJ1-6; TRBD1 agrees at 7 bases. In germline, CDR1 is MNHEY, CDR2 SMNVEV (reference sequence). The length of the CDR3 is 15 residues. The ends lost 2 bases at V and 9 bases at J; junction bases unmatched: 7. In DNA, the CDR3 is TGTGCCAGCAGTTTAACCGGACAGGTTTTTTCACCCCTCCACTTT. Translation gives CASSLTGQVFSPLHF.

This clone has only one observation. The rearrangement joins TRBV7-9 to TRBJ1-1; 10 nucleotides agree with TRBD1. The germline V gene encodes CDR1 SEHNR and CDR2 FQNEAQ (reference sequence). The J segment lost 0 bases and the V segment lost 3 bases, leaving 10 bases of the junction unmatched. The CDR3 consists of 18 residues. CDR3 protein: CASSFPRDRGLMNTEAFF. In DNA, the CDR3 is TGTGCCAGCAGCTTCCCGAGAGACAGGGGGCTAATGAACACTGAAGCTTTCTTT.

The chain joins TRBV9 to TRBJ2-5; 7 bases agree with TRBD2. This CDR3 spans 16 amino acids. CDR1 is SGDLS, CDR2 YYNGEE, per germline. J was trimmed by 5 bases and V by 3 bases; bases with no gene match: 13. CDR3 amino acids: CASSGLSGAGGETQYF. CDR3 in DNA: TGTGCCAGCAGCGGTCTATCAGGCGCCGGGGGGGAGACCCAGTACTTC.

With respect to this clone: A junction boundary mismatches the germline segment, possibly from a read error. The chain has TRBV7-7 and TRBJ2-3; possibly TRBD2 for D (6 bases). The germline V gene encodes CDR1 SSHAT and CDR2 FNYEAQ (reference sequence). This CDR3 spans 13 amino acids. CDR3 DNA sequence: TGTGCTAGCAGCCCCGGGGGTCCAGATACGCAGTATTTT. Its translation is CASSPGGPDTQYF. Full variable domain (outside the CDR3, taken from reference TRBV7-7 and TRBJ2-3): GAGVSQSPRYKVTKRGQDVTLRCDPISSHATLYWYQQALGQGPEFLTYFNYEAQPDKSGLPSDRFSAERPEGSISTLTIQRTEQRDSAMYRCASSPGGPDTQYFGPGTRLTVL.

The genes are TRBV6-5 and TRBJ1-2; 9 nucleotides align to TRBD1. Looked up from germline, CDR1 is MNHEY and CDR2 is SVGAGI. The CDR3 is 15 amino acids. J gave up 6 bases and V 6 bases, and 11 bases lay outside the gene matches. CDR3 protein: CASSPDRGEWDGYTF. The CDR3 DNA sequence: TGTGCCAGCAGCCCTGACAGGGGGGAGTGGGATGGCTACACCTTC.

This clone was picked up one time. CDR3: CASSWGTTSGNTIYF. DNA of the CDR3: TGTGCCAGCAGCTGGGGCACTACCTCTGGAAACACCATATATTTT. The chain uses TRBV5-4 and TRBJ1-3, with D maybe TRBD1 (5 bases). Trimming shortened V by 3 bases and J by 0 bases, and 10 bases separated the two germline ends. This CDR3 region has 15 residues. Looked up from germline, CDR1 is SGHNT and CDR2 is YYREEE (reference sequence).

The chain uses TRBV7-6 and TRBJ2-1; D remains ambiguous. The CDR3 loop spans 16 amino acids. V dropped 0 bases and J dropped 7 bases, with 16 bases sitting between them. CDR1 and CDR2 (germline): SGHVS, FNYEAQ. The DNA of the CDR3 is TGTGCCAGCAGCTTAGCTCTAGGAACACTTGGGAATGAGCAGTTCTTC. Its protein product is CASSLALGTLGNEQFF.

V gene TRBV5-8 combines with J gene TRBJ1-4, with a weak D call TRBD1 (5 bases). In germline, CDR1 is SGHTS, CDR2 YDEGEE. V shed 3 bases and J shed 7 bases, with 16 bases lying between them. The CDR3 covers 15 residues. CDR3 nucleotide sequence: TGTGCCAGCAGCTCCACCGGGGGGGAAGGTGAAAAACTGTTTTTT. Translation: CASSSTGGEGEKLFF. Complete variable domain (other parts from reference TRBV5-8 and TRBJ1-4): EAGVTQSPTHLIKTRGQQATLRCSPISGHTSVYWYQQALGLGLQFLLWYDEGEERNRGNFPPRFSGRQFPNYSSELNVNALELEDSALYLCASSSTGGEGEKLFFGSGTQLSVL.

The genes are TRBV5-1 and TRBJ1-1, with a tentative D call TRBD1 (6 bases). Trimming cost V 1 base and J 5 bases, with 15 bases left between them. Germline lookup yields CDR1 SGHRS and CDR2 YFSETQ. The CDR3 has 15 residues. For the CDR3, the DNA is TGCGCCAGCAGCTTGCGGTCCAGGGGTTTAACTGAAGCTTTCTTT. This gives the protein CASSLRSRGLTEAFF. The variable domain in full, with the rest retrieved from reference TRBV5-1 and TRBJ1-1, is KAGVTQTPRYLIKTRGQQVTLSCSPISGHRSVSWYQQTPGQGLQFLFEYFSETQRNKGNFPGRFSGRQFSNSRSEMNVSTLELGDSALYLCASSLRSRGLTEAFFGQGTRLTVV.

The chain recombines TRBV7-3 with TRBJ2-7; 9 nucleotides agree with TRBD2. The V gene end was trimmed by 2 bases and the J gene end by 2 bases; junction bases not matched to a gene: 4. Germline CDR1 is SGHTA and CDR2 is FQGTGA. The CDR3 runs 15 residues. The CDR3 region has the DNA TGTGCCAGCAGCTTATTTGCGGGGGGGACCTACGAGCAGTACTTC. It is translated as CASSLFAGGTYEQYF.